Following are 15 T cell receptor beta chains from one sample sequenced in a study of monozygotic twins with inflammatory bowel disease. TCRdb reanalyzed the 5' RACE reads and collapses them to one entry per CDR3 protein, without DNA. The sample totals 330,000 or so distinct CDR3 sequences. The sample taken for sequencing was blood. Receptors originate from a human donor with ulcerative colitis or Crohn's disease, or a healthy co-twin of an affected twin (not recorded which).

The genes are TRBV5-6 and TRBJ2-5; without DNA, the TCRdb call of TRBD1 cannot be checked. Per the germline V gene, CDR1 is SGHDT and CDR2 is YYEEEE. The CDR3 consists of 16 residues. The CDR3: CASSPQRGQGMETQYF.

The chain recombines TRBV29-1 with TRBJ2-7. The germline V gene encodes CDR1 SQVTM and CDR2 ANQGSEA. This CDR3 comprises 14 residues. CDR3: CSVLGSLSSYEQYF.

The V and J genes are TRBV5-1 and TRBJ2-1. Germline values: CDR1 SGHRS, CDR2 YFSETQ. This CDR3 comprises 13 residues. CDR3 protein: CASSWGLVSEQFF.

The genes are TRBV20-1 and TRBJ2-3; no DNA is available, so the TRBD1 call from TCRdb remains unchecked. This CDR3 is built from 14 residues. Germline CDR1 DFQATT, CDR2 SNEGSKA (reference sequence). The CDR3 reads CSAPRTRGLDTQYF.

The genes are TRBV3-1 and TRBJ2-7; there is no DNA to check the TCRdb D call of TRBD1. The CDR3 length is 15 residues. Germline assignment: CDR1 LGHDT and CDR2 YNNKEL (reference sequence). CDR3 residues: CASSQGGQVYYEQYF.

This chain links TRBV12-3 or TRBV12-4 with TRBJ2-2; TCRdb's D call, TRBD2, is unchecked because there is no DNA. This CDR3 contains 15 residues. CDR3 sequence: CASSLPSGFTGELFF.

This CDR3 is CAISVGPLGRNSPLHF. V is TRBV10-3 and J is TRBJ1-6; no DNA is available, so the TRBD1 call from TCRdb remains unchecked. This CDR3 region has 16 residues. Germline V gene sequence: CDR1 ENHRY, CDR2 SYGVKD.

This chain joins TRBV10-3 and TRBJ1-3. Germline-derived CDR1 and CDR2 are ENHRY and SYGVKD. The CDR3 is 14 residues long. The CDR3 here is CAIGGGNSGNTIYF.

The rearrangement links TRBV4-2 to TRBJ2-5. CDR3 length: 13 amino acids. The germline V gene encodes CDR1 LGHNA and CDR2 YNFKEQ. The CDR3 here is CASSQAAQETQYF.

The V gene is TRBV20-1, the J gene TRBJ2-7; TCRdb indicates TRBD1, and absent DNA this call remains unverified. Germline CDR1 is DFQATT and CDR2 is SNEGSKA (reference sequence). This CDR3 is 13 amino acids long. The CDR3 reads CSAGTQQGAEQYF.

The chain has TRBV28 and TRBJ2-5; TCRdb's D gene call, TRBD2, goes unchecked for lack of DNA. The CDR3 is 16 residues long. Germline V CDR1 and CDR2: MDHEN, SYDVKM. The CDR3 loop reads CASSIRTSGAEETQYF.

The chain carries TRBV20-1 and TRBJ1-4; TCRdb selects TRBD1, and the lack of DNA leaves this call unchecked. Germline V lookup: CDR1 DFQATT, CDR2 SNEGSKA (reference sequence). CDR3 length: 15 amino acids. This CDR3 reads CSATGQGNVNEKLFF.

This chain joins TRBV3-1 and TRBJ2-1. CDR1 and CDR2 (germline): LGHDT, YNNKEL (reference sequence). CDR3 length equals 12 residues. CDR3: CASSHQYSEQFF.

The chain combines TRBV27 with TRBJ2-7; checking the TCRdb D call of TRBD2 is not possible without DNA. The CDR3 loop spans 12 amino acids. Germline-derived CDR1 and CDR2 are MNHEY and SMNVEV (reference sequence). The CDR3 sequence is CASSPQLAGLYF.

The V and J genes are TRBV28 and TRBJ2-7. The CDR3 is 14 residues long. Germline-derived CDR1 and CDR2 are MDHEN and SYDVKM. CDR3 residues: CASSFWGDSYEQYF.